This TCR beta chain was retrieved from a study of technical replicates of blood from several donors. The assay was immunoSEQ multiplex PCR, and TCRdb's table has in-frame clones only and misses some. The table includes more than 75,000 clones, roughly 92% detected once. Deletions cut 4 bases from V and 3 bases from J, with 16 bases between. Germline lookup yields CDR1 SGHRS and CDR2 YFSETQ. The CDR3 consists of 15 residues. Sequences were obtained from T cells isolated from PBMCs. The TCR sequence derives from a human donor in good health. This chain joins TRBV5-1 and TRBJ1-2, with D maybe TRBD1 (5 bases). The CDR3 sequence is CASSQASRGDYGYTF. DNA of the CDR3: TGCGCCAGCAGCCAAGCCTCCCGGGGGGACTATGGCTACACCTTC.